The source of this TCR beta chain is a study of blood T cell repertoires in COVID-19. Across the whole study: The United States, Italy and Spain provided the acute and convalescent COVID-19 samples. T cells, B-cell-depleted T cells, or PBMCs supplied cDNA or gDNA.

Study processing details: Amplification from reference gene primers served as the basis for estimated nucleated cell counts. TCRdb's copy holds only in-frame clones and misses some; the assay was immunoSEQ multiplex PCR. The V and J calls and clone size come from that table; D and trimming were worked out from the DNA. The data hold around 250,000 clones, with about 86% observed a single time. V shed 5 bases and J 4 bases; nucleotides not matched to a gene: 6. This CDR3 is built from 14 residues. Germline lookup yields CDR1 MDHEN and CDR2 SYDVKM. This rearrangement joins TRBV28 to TRBJ2-5; 8 bases fit TRBD1. The sample was peripheral blood. The receptor was isolated from an elderly man with acute or convalescent COVID-19. Written as DNA, the CDR3 is TGTGCCAGCAGTGGGCAGGGGGCTTTAGAGACCCAGTACTTC. It translates to CASSGQGALETQYF.